Listed here are 21 T cell receptor beta chains from one sample, sequenced in a study of blood T cell repertoires in COVID-19. Data came from immunoSEQ multiplex PCR; TCRdb stores just in-frame clones and leaves some out. The table includes a few hundred thousand clones, roughly 90% detected once. The source material was PBMCs or T cells enriched from blood (not recorded which). Source of these receptors: a woman aged 25 to 39 who had recovered from COVID-19.

The chain employs TRBV27 and TRBJ2-3, with 8 nucleotides matching TRBD2. The ends lost 5 bases at V and 1 base at J; junction bases unmatched: 5. CDR1 and CDR2 (germline): MNHEY, SMNVEV (reference sequence). CDR3 length equals 15 residues. The CDR3 DNA sequence: TGTGCCAGCAGTACGGGACTAGATGGCACAGATACGCAGTATTTT. Its protein is CASSTGLDGTDTQYF.

The chain carries TRBV25-1 and TRBJ2-2, with TRBD2 identical over 10 bases. Trimming cost V 3 bases and J 4 bases; bases outside gene matches: 5. Germline CDR1 is MGHDK and CDR2 is SYGVNS. The CDR3 covers 16 residues. CDR3 loop: CASSDDRLAGTGELFF. The CDR3 nucleotides are TGTGCCAGCAGTGATGACAGACTAGCGGGCACCGGGGAGCTGTTTTTT.

This chain joins TRBV5-6 and TRBJ2-2; D gene uncertain. The CDR3 sequence is 14 residues long. V lost 1 base to trimming and J lost 1 base, with 5 bases between them. Germline CDR1 and CDR2: SGHDT and YYEEEE. For the CDR3, the DNA is TGTGCCAGCAGCTTGCTCGGGAACACCGGGGAGCTGTTTTTT. Its translation: CASSLLGNTGELFF.

The chain carries TRBV13 and TRBJ2-3; no definite D call. The ends were cut back, 0 bases at V and 4 bases at J, with 8 bases in the middle. This CDR3 comprises 14 residues. Germline V gives CDR1 PRHDT, CDR2 FYEKMQ (reference sequence). The chain's CDR3 is CASSLGQNPDTQYF. Written as DNA, the CDR3 is TGTGCCAGCAGCTTAGGACAGAACCCAGATACGCAGTATTTT. The entire variable domain, with the rest obtained from reference TRBV13 and TRBJ2-3, is as follows: AAGVIQSPRHLIKEKRETATLKCYPIPRHDTVYWYQQGPGQDPQFLISFYEKMQSDKGSIPDRFSAQQFSDYHSELNMSSLELGDSALYFCASSLGQNPDTQYFGPGTRLTVL.

CDR3 loop: CASTRTAITFF. CDR3 coding DNA: TGTGCCAGCACTAGGACAGCCATCACTTTCTTT. This rearrangement joins TRBV6-5 to TRBJ1-1; possible D gene TRBD1, 6 bases. Germline CDR1 reads MNHEY; CDR2 reads SVGAGI. The CDR3 sequence is 11 residues long. With 7 bases removed from V and 12 bases from J, the gap between germline ends came to 15 bases.

The V and J genes are TRBV7-9 and TRBJ1-1; the D is unclear. CDR1 is SEHNR and CDR2 is FQNEAQ in the germline V gene (reference sequence). V was trimmed by 2 bases and J by 8 bases, leaving 12 bases between them. The CDR3 sequence is 13 residues long. The CDR3 DNA reads as TGTGCCAGCAGCTTAAATAGTCCCGGGGAAGCTTTCTTT. The encoded protein is CASSLNSPGEAFF.

The gene calls are TRBV4-1 and TRBJ1-4; 9 positions match TRBD1. This CDR3 comprises 15 residues. In germline, CDR1 is MGHRA, CDR2 YSYEKL. The V segment lost 4 bases and the J segment 8 bases; nucleotides outside the gene matches: 8. Here the CDR3 reads CASSPLTGGREKLFF. The CDR3, as DNA: TGCGCCAGCAGCCCCTTGACAGGGGGTCGCGAAAAACTGTTTTTT.

The chain combines TRBV7-9 with TRBJ2-1; no definite D call. The V gene lost 1 base and the J gene lost 5 bases, with 6 bases spanning the gap. This CDR3 is 13 amino acids long. Germline V gene data show CDR1 as SEHNR and CDR2 as FQNEAQ (reference sequence). CDR3 sequence (DNA): TGTGCCAGCAGCTTAGACTTAGACAATGAGCAGTTCTTC. It yields the protein CASSLDLDNEQFF.

The J gene is TRBJ2-7, the V gene TRBV5-5; D might be TRBD1 (5 bases). The CDR3 totals 15 residues. Germline assignment: CDR1 SGHKS and CDR2 YYEKEE (reference sequence). Trimming stripped 4 bases from V and 3 bases from J, with 17 bases between. CDR3 in amino acids: CASSLVTEYLYEQYF. For the CDR3, the DNA is TGTGCCAGCAGCCTAGTGACAGAGTACCTCTACGAGCAGTACTTC. The whole variable domain, filled in from reference TRBV5-5 and TRBJ2-7, reads DAGVTQSPTHLIKTRGQQVTLRCSPISGHKSVSWYQQVLGQGPQFIFQYYEKEERGRGNFPDRFSARQFPNYSSELNVNALLLGDSALYLCASSLVTEYLYEQYFGPGTRLTVT.

The gene calls are TRBV5-1 and TRBJ2-7; TRBD2 matches 8 bases. The CDR3 has 13 amino acids. V lost 7 bases, J lost 1 base, and 4 bases stayed unmatched. The germline gives CDR1 SGHRS, CDR2 YFSETQ. The CDR3, as DNA: TGCGCCAGCCGGGGACTAGAGTCCTACGAGCAGTACTTC. It encodes CASRGLESYEQYF.

The J gene is TRBJ2-7, the V gene TRBV5-1; 8 bases are a match to TRBD2. The V gene's germline CDR1 is SGHRS and CDR2 YFSETQ. V dropped 2 bases and J dropped 2; count of bases not matched to a gene: 3. The CDR3 totals 14 residues. The CDR3 here is CASSFSGVTYEQYF. In nucleotides, the CDR3 is TGCGCCAGCAGCTTTAGCGGGGTTACCTACGAGCAGTACTTC. The complete variable domain, with remaining parts taken from reference TRBV5-1 and TRBJ2-7, reads KAGVTQTPRYLIKTRGQQVTLSCSPISGHRSVSWYQQTPGQGLQFLFEYFSETQRNKGNFPGRFSGRQFSNSRSEMNVSTLELGDSALYLCASSFSGVTYEQYFGPGTRLTVT.

This chain links TRBV7-2 with TRBJ2-1, with TRBD2 matching 7 bases. Trimming cost V 5 bases and J 4 bases; bases outside gene matches: 11. The germline gives CDR1 SGHTA, CDR2 FQGNSA. CDR3 size: 16 residues. The CDR3 DNA is TGTGCCAGCAGCACCCGCTCCGGCGGGGGATACAATGAGCAGTTCTTC. This gives the protein CASSTRSGGGYNEQFF.

The rearrangement uses TRBV27 and TRBJ1-2; TRBD1 aligns across 10 bases. Looked up from germline, CDR1 is MNHEY and CDR2 is SMNVEV (reference sequence). The CDR3 totals 17 residues. V trimming: 8 bases; J trimming: 8 bases; junction bases outside the gene matches: 20. CDR3 nucleotide sequence: TGTGCCAGCGTGAAGCCCCCTCGTCGGACAGGGGGTAGGGGCTACACCTTC. This codes for CASVKPPRRTGGRGYTF.

The chain uses TRBV11-3 and TRBJ2-1; 7 positions agree with TRBD2. The J segment lost 5 bases and the V segment lost 4 bases, leaving 8 bases of the junction unmatched. Germline V lookup: CDR1 SGHNT, CDR2 YENEEA. The CDR3 covers 15 residues. The CDR3, as DNA: TGTGCCAGCAGCTCAATAGCGGGTCCCGACAATGAGCAGTTCTTC. Amino acid sequence: CASSSIAGPDNEQFF.

V gene TRBV19 combines with J gene TRBJ2-5; no clear D gene. Per the germline V gene, CDR1 is LNHDA and CDR2 is SQIVND (reference sequence). This CDR3 contains 13 residues. Trimming removed 1 base at V and 5 bases at J, with 8 bases between. The CDR3 region is CASSIAEPETQYF. The CDR3 DNA is TGTGCCAGTAGTATAGCTGAGCCGGAGACCCAGTACTTC.

The rearrangement joins TRBV14 to TRBJ2-2; 7 bases fit TRBD2. V lost 4 bases and J lost 4; bases outside the gene matches: 6. The germline CDR1 and CDR2 sequences are SGHDN and FVKESK. This CDR3 region has 15 residues. In nucleotides, the CDR3 is TGTGCCAGCAGCCCCTTAGCGGGTTCCACCGGGGAGCTGTTTTTT. Residues: CASSPLAGSTGELFF.

V usage is TRBV7-9 and J usage is TRBJ2-7; TRBD2 might be the D (6 bases). Germline V CDR1 and CDR2: SEHNR, FQNEAQ (reference sequence). CDR3 length: 13 amino acids. With 6 bases removed from V and 2 bases from J, the gap between germline ends came to 11 bases. The CDR3, as DNA: TGTGCCAGCAGAGCGACTAGTGCCTACGAGCAGTACTTC. Its translation is CASRATSAYEQYF.

The V gene is TRBV5-1, the J gene TRBJ2-5, with 8 positions matching TRBD1. The germline gives CDR1 SGHRS, CDR2 YFSETQ. There are 16 residues in the CDR3. V gave up 4 bases and J gave up 5 bases; unmatched junction bases: 13. As DNA, the CDR3 is TGCGCCAGCAGCCCGCTGACAGGGGTGTACGGGGAGACCCAGTACTTC. Amino acids: CASSPLTGVYGETQYF.

There are a few counts of this clone. The chain combines TRBV2 with TRBJ2-3; D not resolved. The V gene's germline CDR1 is SNHLY and CDR2 FYNNEI. V was pared by 6 bases and J by 1 base, with 11 bases between. The CDR3 runs 14 residues. The CDR3 spells CASRRAPGTDTQYF. Here the CDR3 DNA reads TGTGCCAGCAGGAGAGCCCCTGGCACAGATACGCAGTATTTT.

V and J are TRBV9 and TRBJ2-1; D is possibly TRBD1 (5 bases). Germline CDR1 and CDR2: SGDLS and YYNGEE. The CDR3 sequence is 15 residues long. V was trimmed by 4 bases and J by 8 bases, leaving 19 bases between them. As DNA, the CDR3 is TGTGCCAGCAGCCCGTCACCAGGACAATGGGATGAGCAGTTCTTC. Its protein is CASSPSPGQWDEQFF.

The V call is TRBV5-1, the J call TRBJ1-1, with TRBD1 identical over 7 bases. The V segment lost 1 base and the J segment 5 bases; nucleotides outside the gene matches: 11. CDR3 length: 16 residues. Germline V gene sequence: CDR1 SGHRS, CDR2 YFSETQ. CDR3 loop: CASSLTGSGGSTEAFF. CDR3 bases: TGCGCCAGCAGCTTGACGGGGTCAGGGGGAAGTACTGAAGCTTTCTTT.